The source of this T cell receptor beta chain is a study of response to subunit inactivated influenza vaccine (dated by TCRdb to the late 2010s). In terms of the full investigation: Deep quantitative profiling of the T cell receptor repertoire was used in the study to follow responses to a trivalent subunit inactivated influenza vaccine.

Trimming takes 2 bases from V and 2 bases from J, and the germline ends sit 9 bases apart. The CDR3, cysteine through phenylalanine, is 14 amino acids long. Kept here is only the CDR3 DNA, which spans 42 bases and is read in frame from base 1. The germline V gene specifies MNHEY as CDR1 and SVGAGI as CDR2. Summary of the overall study and its limitations: According to the authors, only a limited number of new T cells may be recruited by each seasonal influenza vaccination.

As for this clonotype: Which antigen it targets is not known. A read error is possible here, since a much larger clone lies one base away.

Libraries were constructed by RT-PCR. Sequencing was carried out with an Illumina HiSeq 2500. In TCRdb, the public reads were trimmed at Q25 with fastp and aligned with MiXCR, with productive beta chains retained. Identical CDR3 protein sequences are pooled into one entry, listed with their most common genes and DNA. Recorded for this sample are 710,000 or so distinct CDR3 sequences; 15% to 19% of them occurred a single time. The ten largest clones add up to roughly 10% of the sample. Sequenced here: PBMCs from blood, sampled roughly 12 days after vaccination. The TCR was taken from a man aged 45-65 years who received an inactivated influenza vaccine. Donor details come from another sample of the same person, matched by shared clones. The V and J genes are TRBV6-5 and TRBJ1-1; the D segment cannot be called with confidence. The nucleotide sequence is TGTGCCAGCAGTTACGGAGGGAGAAACACTGAAGCTTTCTTT. Its protein reads: CASSYGGRNTEAFF.